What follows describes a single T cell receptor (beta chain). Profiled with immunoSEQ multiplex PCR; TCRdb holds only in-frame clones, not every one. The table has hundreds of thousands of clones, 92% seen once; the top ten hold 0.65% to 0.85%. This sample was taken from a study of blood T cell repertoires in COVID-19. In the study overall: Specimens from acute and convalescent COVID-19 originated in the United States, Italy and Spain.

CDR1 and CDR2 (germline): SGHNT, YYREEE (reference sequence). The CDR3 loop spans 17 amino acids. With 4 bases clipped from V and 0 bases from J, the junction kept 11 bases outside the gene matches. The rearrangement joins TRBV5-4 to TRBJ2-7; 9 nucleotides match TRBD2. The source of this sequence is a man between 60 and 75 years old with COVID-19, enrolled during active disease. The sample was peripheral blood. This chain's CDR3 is CASSPGGTSGPSYEQYF. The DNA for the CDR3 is TGTGCCAGCAGCCCCGGGGGAACTAGCGGGCCCTCCTACGAGCAGTACTTC.